This TCR beta chain was identified in a study of blood T cell repertoires in COVID-19. Losses at the gene ends were 2 bases for V and 0 bases for J; bases not matched to a gene: 8. Germline lookup yields CDR1 SEHNR and CDR2 FQNEAQ (reference sequence). CDR3 length equals 17 residues. Sequenced by immunoSEQ multiplex PCR; TCRdb stores in-frame clones only, minus some. The sample records 300,000 to 350,000 clones, 85% to 90% being singletons. The receptor was isolated from a woman aged 25-40 years who had recovered from COVID-19. The chain carries TRBV7-9 and TRBJ2-3; the match to TRBD1 covers 7 bases. The sequencing sample was made of PBMCs or T cells enriched from blood (not recorded which). The CDR3 DNA reads as TGTGCCAGCAGCTTATATGGGACAGCAAGCAGCACAGATACGCAGTATTTT. Protein sequence: CASSLYGTASSTDTQYF. The complete variable domain, with remaining parts taken from reference TRBV7-9 and TRBJ2-3, reads DTGVSQNPRHKITKRGQNVTFRCDPISEHNRLYWYRQTLGQGPEFLTYFQNEAQLEKSRLLSDRFSAERPKGSFSTLEIQRTEQGDSAMYLCASSLYGTASSTDTQYFGPGTRLTVL.